Sequencing of this T cell receptor beta chain was carried out in a study of T cell changes during pregnancy in multiple sclerosis. Only in-frame clones appear in the TCRdb table, and some are missing; sequencing was by immunoSEQ multiplex PCR. The table lists 120,000 or so clones, 90% to 95% of them singletons. This receptor was identified in a female donor with multiple sclerosis, enrolled in a pregnancy study. This material consisted of peripheral blood, taken before pregnancy.

For the CDR3, the DNA is TGTGCCAGCATCGACGGTCCAGGGGATCAAGAGCAGTACTTC. Residues: CASIDGPGDQEQYF. The chain combines TRBV6-5 with TRBJ2-7; a possible D gene is TRBD1 (6 bases). CDR1 is MNHEY, CDR2 SVGAGI, per germline. V gave up 7 bases and J gave up 7 bases, with 20 bases separating them. This CDR3 region has 14 residues.